This T cell receptor beta chain originates from a study of blood T cells in healthy people across ages. Study findings and constraints: Unsorted PBMC input precluded a conclusive naive versus antigen-experienced comparison.

This clonotype was detected a few times. Its specificity is unknown. The germline gives CDR1 MNHNY, CDR2 SVGAGI (reference sequence). The CDR3 contains 15 residues. Germline trimming cut 5 bases from V and 7 bases from J; bases unmatched to any gene: 13. The authors ran a second PCR of roughly 7 to 11 cycles using a sample-barcoded 5' primer and a J-beta primer mix. There were at least 3 million CDR3-containing paired-end reads obtained from each sample. TCRdb re-analysed the 5' RACE reads in MiXCR, keeping a single row per CDR3 protein. The sample has about 570,000 distinct CDR3 sequences, 25% to 35% seen once; the top ten hold approximately 4%. These records were also assigned to another study, of T cells of mothers and their children.

The TCR was taken from a boy between 2 and 10 years old in good health. The chain joins TRBV6-6 to TRBJ2-7, with TRBD1 matching 8 bases. Specimen: blood. This CDR3 is CASSLSDRGHREQYF. The DNA for the CDR3 is TGTGCCAGCAGTCTGTCCGACAGGGGCCATCGTGAGCAGTACTTC.